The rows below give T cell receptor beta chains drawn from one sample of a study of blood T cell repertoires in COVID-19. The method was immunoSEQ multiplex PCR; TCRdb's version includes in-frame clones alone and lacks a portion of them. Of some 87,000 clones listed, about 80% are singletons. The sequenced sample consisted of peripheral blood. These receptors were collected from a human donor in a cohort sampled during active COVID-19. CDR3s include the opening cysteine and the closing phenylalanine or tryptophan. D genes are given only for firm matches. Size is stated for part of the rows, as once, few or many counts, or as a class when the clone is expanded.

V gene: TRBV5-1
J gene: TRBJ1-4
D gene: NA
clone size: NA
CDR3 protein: CASSLVQGAGEKLFF
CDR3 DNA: TGCGCCAGCAGCTTGGTGCAGGGCGCTGGTGAAAAACTGTTTTTT

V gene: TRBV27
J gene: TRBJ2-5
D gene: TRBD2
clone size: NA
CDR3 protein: CASSPTFAGGRETQYF
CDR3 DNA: TGTGCCAGCAGTCCCACCTTTGCGGGGGGAAGAGAGACCCAGTACTTC

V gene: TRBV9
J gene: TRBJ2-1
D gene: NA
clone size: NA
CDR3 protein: CASSVGWDNYNEQFF
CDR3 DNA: TGTGCCAGCAGCGTAGGGTGGGACAACTACAATGAGCAGTTCTTC

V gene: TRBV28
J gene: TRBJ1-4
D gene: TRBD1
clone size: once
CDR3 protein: CASSSDRGLTNEKLFF
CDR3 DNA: TGTGCCAGCAGTTCCGACAGGGGGCTAACTAATGAAAAACTGTTTTTT

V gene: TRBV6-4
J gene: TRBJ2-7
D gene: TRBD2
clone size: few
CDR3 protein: CASSETGIGTRNRGEQYF
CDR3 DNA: TGTGCCAGCAGTGAAACAGGGATCGGGACTAGGAATCGGGGCGAGCAGTACTTC

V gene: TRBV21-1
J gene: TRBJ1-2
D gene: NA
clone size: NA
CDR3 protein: CASSRMWDLIWGGKKGYTF
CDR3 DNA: TGTGCCAGCAGCCGTATGTGGGACCTGATTTGGGGAGGCAAGAAGGGCTACACCTTC

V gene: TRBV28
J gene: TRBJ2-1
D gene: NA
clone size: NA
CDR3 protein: CASSLLRPEQFF
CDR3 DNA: TGTGCCAGCAGTTTACTCAGGCCTGAGCAGTTCTTC

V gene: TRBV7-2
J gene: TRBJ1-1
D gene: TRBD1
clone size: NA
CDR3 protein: CASSWTGFGNTEAFF
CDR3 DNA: TGTGCCAGCAGCTGGACAGGGTTTGGGAACACTGAAGCTTTCTTT

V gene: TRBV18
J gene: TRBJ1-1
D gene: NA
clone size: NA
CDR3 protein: CASTRVTNTEAFF
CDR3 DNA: TGTGCCAGCACCAGGGTTACGAACACTGAAGCTTTCTTT

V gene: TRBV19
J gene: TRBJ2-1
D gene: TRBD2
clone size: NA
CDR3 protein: CASSIAGGPDEQFF
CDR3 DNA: TGTGCCAGTAGCATAGCGGGAGGGCCGGATGAGCAGTTCTTC

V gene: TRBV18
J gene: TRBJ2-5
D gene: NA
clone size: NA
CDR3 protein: CASSPILEETQYF
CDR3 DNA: TGTGCCAGCTCACCGATACTAGAAGAGACCCAGTACTTC

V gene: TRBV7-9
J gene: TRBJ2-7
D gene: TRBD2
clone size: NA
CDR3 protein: CASSKTSGGAYEQYF
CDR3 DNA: TGTGCCAGCAGCAAAACTAGCGGGGGGGCCTACGAGCAGTACTTC

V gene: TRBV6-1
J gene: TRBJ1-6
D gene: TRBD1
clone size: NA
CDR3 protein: CASSEQGQGAGSPLHF
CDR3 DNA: TGTGCCAGCAGTGAACAAGGACAGGGGGCCGGTTCACCCCTCCACTTT

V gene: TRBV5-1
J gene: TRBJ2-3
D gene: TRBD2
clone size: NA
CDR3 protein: CASSLAAREMDTQYF
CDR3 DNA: TGCGCCAGCAGCTTGGCCGCGCGGGAGATGGATACGCAGTATTTT

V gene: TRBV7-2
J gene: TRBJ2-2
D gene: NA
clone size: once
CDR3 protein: CASSLVFTGELFF
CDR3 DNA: TGTGCCAGCAGCTTAGTATTTACCGGGGAGCTGTTTTTT

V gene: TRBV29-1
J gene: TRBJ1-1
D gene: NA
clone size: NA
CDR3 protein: CSVAGGWGTEAFF
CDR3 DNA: TGCAGCGTTGCTGGAGGGTGGGGCACTGAAGCTTTCTTT

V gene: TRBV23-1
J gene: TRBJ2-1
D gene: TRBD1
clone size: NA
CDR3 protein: CASSPPQGGQGLNNEQFF
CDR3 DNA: TGCGCCAGCAGTCCTCCTCAGGGGGGACAGGGGTTGAATAATGAGCAGTTCTTC

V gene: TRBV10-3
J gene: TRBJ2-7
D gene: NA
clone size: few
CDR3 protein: CAISRGEDEQYF
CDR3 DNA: TGTGCCATCTCTCGCGGGGAGGACGAGCAGTACTTC

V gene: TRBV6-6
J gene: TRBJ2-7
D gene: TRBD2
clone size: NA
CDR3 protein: CASRREGRYEQYF
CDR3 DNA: TGTGCCAGCAGGAGGGAGGGCCGTTACGAGCAGTACTTC

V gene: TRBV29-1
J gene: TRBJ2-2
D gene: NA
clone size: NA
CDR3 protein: CSVRNTGELFF
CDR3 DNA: TGCAGCGTTCGGAACACCGGGGAGCTGTTTTTT

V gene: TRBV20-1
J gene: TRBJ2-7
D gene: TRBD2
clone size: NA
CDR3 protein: CSASETSGHYEQYF
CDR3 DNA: TGCAGTGCTAGTGAGACTAGCGGGCACTACGAGCAGTACTTC

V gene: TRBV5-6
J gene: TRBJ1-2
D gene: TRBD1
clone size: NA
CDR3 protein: CASSPVGQGYGYTF
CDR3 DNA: TGTGCCAGCAGCCCGGTGGGACAGGGTTATGGCTACACCTTC

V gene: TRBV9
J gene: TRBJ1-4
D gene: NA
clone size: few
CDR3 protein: CASSVAGQPTNEKLFF
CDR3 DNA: TGTGCCAGCAGCGTAGCCGGACAACCAACTAATGAAAAACTGTTTTTT